This is a list of T cell receptor beta chains from one sample in a study of control samples from healthy donors and cancer patients. The repertoire was sequenced with immunoSEQ multiplex PCR; TCRdb's copy has only in-frame clones and lacks some. Of about 12,000 clones listed, approximately 88% are singletons. Specimen: formalin-fixed, paraffin-embedded tissue. The receptors shown here come from a male donor with melanoma. The CDR3 runs from the conserved cysteine through the conserved F or W. D genes are given only for firm matches. Clone size appears in some rows only: once, few, many, or a class for an expanded clone.

V,D,size,J,DNA,CDR3
TRBV3-1/TRBV3-2,-,-,TRBJ2-3,TGTGCCAGCAGCCAACAGGGTTCAGATACGCAGTATTTT,CASSQQGSDTQYF
TRBV6-2/TRBV6-3,-,-,TRBJ2-2,TGTGCCAGCAGTTTCTTACGATCCGGGGAGCTGTTTTTT,CASSFLRSGELFF
TRBV18,-,-,TRBJ2-1,TGTGCCAGCTCACTTGCCGGGAGCAGGGTCAGCGAGCAGTTCTTC,CASSLAGSRVSEQFF
TRBV7-9,-,-,TRBJ1-3,TGTGCCAGCAGACCGGCGGCTAGCTCTGGAAACACCATATATTTT,CASRPAASSGNTIYF
TRBV7-9,-,-,TRBJ2-5,TGTGCCAGCAGCTCTACGAGGGCTTATTCGGAGACCCAGTACTTC,CASSSTRAYSETQYF
TRBV5-8,TRBD1,-,TRBJ1-4,TGTGCCAGCAGCTTGGAGGCAGGGGGCGCGGAAAAACTGTTTTTT,CASSLEAGGAEKLFF
TRBV7-9,-,-,TRBJ1-1,TGTGCCAGCAGCCCGTACTGGAACACTGAAGCTTTCTTT,CASSPYWNTEAFF
TRBV27,-,few,TRBJ2-7,TGTGCCAGCAGTCAGGACCTTGGGTACGAGCAGTACTTC,CASSQDLGYEQYF
TRBV10-1,TRBD2,-,TRBJ2-3,TGCGCCAGCAGTGGGACTAGCGATTCAGATACGCAGTATTTT,CASSGTSDSDTQYF
TRBV5-1,TRBD1,-,TRBJ2-1,TGCGCCAGCAGACGGACAGGGGATGAGCAGTTCTTC,CASRRTGDEQFF
TRBV6-1,-,-,TRBJ1-2,TGTGCCAGCAGTGAAGGTGGCGGGACTAACTATGGCTACACCTTC,CASSEGGGTNYGYTF
TRBV12-3/TRBV12-4,-,-,TRBJ1-1,TGTGCCAGCAGTTTGTGGGGGGACACTGAAGCTTTCTTT,CASSLWGDTEAFF
TRBV6-2/TRBV6-3,-,-,TRBJ2-7,TGTGCCAGCAGTAATAGGTACGAGCAGTACTTC,CASSNRYEQYF
TRBV7-3,-,-,TRBJ2-3,TGTGCCAGCAGCTTAATAGGCGGAGTCACAGATACGCAGTATTTT,CASSLIGGVTDTQYF
TRBV7-9,-,-,TRBJ1-4,TGTGCCAGCAGCTGGCTCAGGGGAGCTAATGAAAAACTGTTTTTT,CASSWLRGANEKLFF
TRBV6-2/TRBV6-3,TRBD1,-,TRBJ1-2,TGTGCCAGCAGTGGGACCGGGACAGGGTTGAGTGGCTACACCTTC,CASSGTGTGLSGYTF
TRBV21-1,-,-,TRBJ1-1,TGTGCCAGCAGCAAAGGGGGGGTGGAAGGCACTGAAGCTTTCTTT,CASSKGGVEGTEAFF
TRBV5-1,-,medium-sized,TRBJ1-2,TGCGCCAGCAGCTGGGACAAAGCCTATGGCTACACCTTC,CASSWDKAYGYTF
TRBV18,TRBD1,few,TRBJ2-1,TGTGCCAGCTCACCCAGACAGGGCCCCTACAATGAGCAGTTCTTC,CASSPRQGPYNEQFF
TRBV9,TRBD1,-,TRBJ2-2,TGTGCCAGCAGCCCATGGGACAGGGGTTATTTGAACACCGGGGAGCTGTTTTTT,CASSPWDRGYLNTGELFF
TRBV20-1,-,once,TRBJ1-2,TGCAGTGCTAACGACAACTATGGCTACACCTTC,CSANDNYGYTF
TRBV5-8,-,-,TRBJ1-6,TGTGCCAGCAGCTTGGGATCAAATTCACCCCTCCACTTT,CASSLGSNSPLHF
TRBV5-1,-,-,TRBJ1-4,TGCGCCAGCAGCCGATCCGGGACTGCAACTAATGAAAAACTGTTTTTT,CASSRSGTATNEKLFF
TRBV7-2,-,-,TRBJ2-2,TGTGCCAGCAGCTTAGCTGCGATGAACACCGGGGAGCTGTTTTTT,CASSLAAMNTGELFF
TRBV12-5,-,few,TRBJ2-2,TGTGCTAGTGGTTTGTCCTCACCCTCCACCGGGGAGCTGTTTTTT,CASGLSSPSTGELFF
TRBV19,-,-,TRBJ2-5,TGTGCCAGTAGTATAGCACGGCTCCAAGAGACCCAGTACTTC,CASSIARLQETQYF
TRBV20-1,-,few,TRBJ1-2,TGCAGCTCGGGGATTGACTATGGCTACACCTTC,CSSGIDYGYTF
TRBV2,-,-,TRBJ2-3,TGTGCCAGCACCACCCAGGGTGATACGCAGTATTTT,CASTTQGDTQYF
TRBV3-1/TRBV3-2,-,-,TRBJ2-6,TGTGCCAGCAACCAGGGTTCCGGGGCCAACGTCCTGACTTTC,CASNQGSGANVLTF
TRBV28,TRBD1,-,TRBJ1-4,TGTGCCAGCAGTCCCCCAAGGACAGGGGTGAAAAAACTGTTTTTT,CASSPPRTGVKKLFF
TRBV29-1,-,-,TRBJ2-1,TGCAGCGTTGGAGTCTCTGGTAGGACGGGGCTCAGGAATGAGCAGTTCTTC,CSVGVSGRTGLRNEQFF
TRBV19,-,-,TRBJ1-1,TGTGCCAGTAGTATAGCCAGGGACCTTGAAGCTTTCTTT,CASSIARDLEAFF
TRBV11-2,-,-,TRBJ2-1,TGTGCCAGCAGCCCTCAATGGGTGGGAGAGCAGTTCTTC,CASSPQWVGEQFF
TRBV9,-,-,TRBJ1-2,TGTGCCAGCAGCGTAGGGCCGAAGAAACCTAACTATGGCTACACCTTC,CASSVGPKKPNYGYTF
TRBV30,-,-,TRBJ1-1,TGTGCCTGGAGGGTCACTGAAGCTTTCTTT,CAWRVTEAFF
TRBV5-1,-,-,TRBJ1-5,TGCGCCAGCAGCCCGGAAGGGCGAACTCAGCCCCAGCATTTT,CASSPEGRTQPQHF
TRBV10-3,-,-,TRBJ1-3,TGTGCCATCAGACGGGTCCCCTCTGGAAACACCATATATTTT,CAIRRVPSGNTIYF
TRBV6-4,TRBD2,once,TRBJ2-1,TGTGCCAGCAGTGACTCGGGACTAGCGGCATTATACAATGAGCAGTTCTTC,CASSDSGLAALYNEQFF
TRBV7-9,TRBD2,-,TRBJ2-1,TGTGCCAGCAGCTGGTGGACTAGGTGGAATGAGCAGTTCTTC,CASSWWTRWNEQFF
TRBV3-1/TRBV3-2,-,-,TRBJ2-6,TGTGCCAGCCAGCTAGTCGGTTCTGGGGCCAACGTCCTGACTTTC,CASQLVGSGANVLTF
TRBV7-8,TRBD2,-,TRBJ2-5,TGTGCCAGCAGCTTAGGGCCGGGAGGCCGGGAGACCCAGTACTTC,CASSLGPGGRETQYF
TRBV7-9,-,-,TRBJ1-2,TGTGCCAGCACCCCCGTGCCAGGGGCGAAGGGCTACACCTTC,CASTPVPGAKGYTF
TRBV7-9,TRBD1,-,TRBJ2-2,TGTGCCAGCAGCCATAGGACCGGGACAGACGAACGGACCGGGGAGCTGTTTTTT,CASSHRTGTDERTGELFF
TRBV15,-,-,TRBJ1-2,TGTGCCACCAGCAAGAGGGGTGGAGGGAACTATGGCTACACCTTC,CATSKRGGGNYGYTF
TRBV6-5,-,-,TRBJ1-1,TGTGCCAGCAGTTACTTTTTTGGGGATGAAGCTTTCTTT,CASSYFFGDEAFF
TRBV29-1,-,-,TRBJ1-4,TGCAGCGCAGGGGATGAAAAACTGTTTTTT,CSAGDEKLFF
TRBV19,-,-,TRBJ1-1,TGTGCCAGTAGTAAAGACAAGAACACTGAAGCTTTCTTT,CASSKDKNTEAFF
TRBV12-3/TRBV12-4,-,-,TRBJ2-3,TGTGCCAGCAGTTTTTTAGGGACAGATACGCAGTATTTT,CASSFLGTDTQYF
TRBV9,-,-,TRBJ2-6,TGTGCCAGCAGCGTAGAGGGCTCTGGGGCCAACGTCCTGACTTTC,CASSVEGSGANVLTF
TRBV30,-,once,TRBJ1-2,TGTGCCTGGGGTGCGTTGAGGGGGAGGTATGGCTACACCTTC,CAWGALRGRYGYTF
TRBV11-1,TRBD1,once,TRBJ2-3,TGTGCCAGCAGCCCGGGACAGGGCTTTAGCACAGATACGCAGTATTTT,CASSPGQGFSTDTQYF
TRBV6-1,-,-,TRBJ2-2,TGTGCCAGCAGTGAACGGGGGTCCACCGGGGAGCTGTTTTTT,CASSERGSTGELFF
TRBV29-1,-,once,TRBJ2-7,TGCAGCGTTGTTTTCGGCGGCGAGCAGTACTTC,CSVVFGGEQYF
TRBV27,-,-,TRBJ1-5,TGTGCCAGCAGTTTATCATGGCGCAATCAGCCCCAGCATTTT,CASSLSWRNQPQHF
TRBV6-5,-,-,TRBJ2-1,TGTGCCAGCAGTTACTCGATAGTTGGTAGCGGAGGGGAGCAGTTCTTC,CASSYSIVGSGGEQFF
TRBV27,-,once,TRBJ2-3,TGTGCCAGCAGTTTGCGGATAACAGATACGCAGTATTTT,CASSLRITDTQYF
TRBV7-9,-,-,TRBJ2-1,TGTGCCAGCAGCTTAATCTCGGACAGTGCTAACCGCGGGCAGTTCTTC,CASSLISDSANRGQFF